This entry features one T cell receptor (beta chain) sequence. CDR3 length: 14 residues. V was clipped by 1 base and J by 5 bases, with 11 bases between them. Germline CDR1 reads SGHVS; CDR2 reads FNYEAQ. The data are from a study of CD8+CD57+ T cells in acquired aplastic anemia. Study background: Sorted CD4+ plus CD8+ cells gave DNA averaging around 3 ug.

Patients chosen for sequencing had shown CD8+CD57+ cell expansion by flow cytometry. When blood sampling took place, the patients had received no therapy. TCR beta VDJ and CDR3 profiling used genomic DNA as template. Each CDR3 protein is one row after TCRdb ran MiXCR on the reads. The data show around 150,000 distinct CDR3 sequences, more than 40% seen once. This sequence joins TRBV7-6 and TRBJ2-5, with D maybe TRBD1 (5 bases). The specimen sequenced was sorted CD4+, CD8+, or CD8+CD57+ T cells (not recorded which) from PBMCs. This receptor was obtained from a human donor with aplastic anemia. This CDR3 is CASSLEGRSETQYF. The CDR3, as DNA: TGTGCCAGCAGCTTAGAGGGGCGTTCGGAGACCCAGTACTTC.